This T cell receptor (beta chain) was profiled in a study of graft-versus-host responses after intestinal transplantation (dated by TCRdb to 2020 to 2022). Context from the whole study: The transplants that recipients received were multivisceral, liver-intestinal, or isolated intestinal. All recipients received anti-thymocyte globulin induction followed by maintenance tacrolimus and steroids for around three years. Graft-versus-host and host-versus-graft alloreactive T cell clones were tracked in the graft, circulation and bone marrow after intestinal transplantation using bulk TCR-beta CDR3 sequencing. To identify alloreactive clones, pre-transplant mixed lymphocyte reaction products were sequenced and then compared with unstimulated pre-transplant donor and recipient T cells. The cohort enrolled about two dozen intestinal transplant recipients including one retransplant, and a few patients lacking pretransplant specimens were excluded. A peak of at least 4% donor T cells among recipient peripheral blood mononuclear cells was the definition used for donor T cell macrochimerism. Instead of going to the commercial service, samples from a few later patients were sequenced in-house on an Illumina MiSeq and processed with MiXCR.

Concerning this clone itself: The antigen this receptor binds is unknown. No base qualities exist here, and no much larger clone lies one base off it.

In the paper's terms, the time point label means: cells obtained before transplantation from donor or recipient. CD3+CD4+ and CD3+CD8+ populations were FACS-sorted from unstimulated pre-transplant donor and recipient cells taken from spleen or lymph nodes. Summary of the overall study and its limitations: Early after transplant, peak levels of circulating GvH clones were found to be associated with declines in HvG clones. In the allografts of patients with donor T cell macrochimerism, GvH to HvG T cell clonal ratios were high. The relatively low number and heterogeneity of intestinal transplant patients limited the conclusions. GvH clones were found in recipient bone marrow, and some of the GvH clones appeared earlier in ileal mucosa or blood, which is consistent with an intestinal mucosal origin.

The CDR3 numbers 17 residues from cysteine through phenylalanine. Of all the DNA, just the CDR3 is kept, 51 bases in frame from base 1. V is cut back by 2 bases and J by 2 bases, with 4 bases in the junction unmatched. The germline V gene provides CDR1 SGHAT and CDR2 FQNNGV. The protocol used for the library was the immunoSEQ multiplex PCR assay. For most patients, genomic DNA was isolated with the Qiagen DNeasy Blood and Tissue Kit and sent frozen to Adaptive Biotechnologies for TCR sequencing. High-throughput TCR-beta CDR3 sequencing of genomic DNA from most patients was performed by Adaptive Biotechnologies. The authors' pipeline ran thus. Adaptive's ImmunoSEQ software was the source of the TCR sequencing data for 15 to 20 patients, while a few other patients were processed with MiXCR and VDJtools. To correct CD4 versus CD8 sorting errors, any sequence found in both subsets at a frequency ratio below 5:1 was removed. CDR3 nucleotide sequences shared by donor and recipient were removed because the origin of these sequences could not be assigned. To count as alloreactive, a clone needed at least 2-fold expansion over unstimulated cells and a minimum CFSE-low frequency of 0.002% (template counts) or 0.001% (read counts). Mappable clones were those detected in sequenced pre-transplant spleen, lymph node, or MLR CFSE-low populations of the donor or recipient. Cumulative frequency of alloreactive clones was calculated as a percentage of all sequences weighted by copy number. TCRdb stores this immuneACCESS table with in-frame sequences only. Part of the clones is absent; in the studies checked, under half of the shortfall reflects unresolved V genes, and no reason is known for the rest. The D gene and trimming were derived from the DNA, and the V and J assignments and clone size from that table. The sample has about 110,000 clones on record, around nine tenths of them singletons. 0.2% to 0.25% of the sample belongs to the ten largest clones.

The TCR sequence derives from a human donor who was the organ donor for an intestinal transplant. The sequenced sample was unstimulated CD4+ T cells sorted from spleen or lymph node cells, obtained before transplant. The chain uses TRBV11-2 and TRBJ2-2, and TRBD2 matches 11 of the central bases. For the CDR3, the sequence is CASSLQLAGVNTGELFF. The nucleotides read TGTGCCAGCAGCTTACAACTAGCGGGAGTCAACACCGGGGAGCTGTTTTTT.